The table lists the clone carrying this TCR beta chain with a few counts. What it recognizes is unknown. This entry belongs to a study of beta chain features in type 1 diabetes. Study background: Healthy donors and patients showed comparable age, gender and cell yields. Study findings and constraints: Here, the possible influence of HLA type (on TCRB rearrangement) remained unresolved. Researchers report that Type 1 diabetes patients had moderately but significantly shorter TCRB CDR3s across all four CD4+ subsets.

One heparinised draw, averaging about 0.11 L, was taken per donor. A sort by CD45RO/CCR7/CD25/CD127/CD95/CD27 yielded CD4+ naive, central memory, regulatory and stem cell-like memory cells. The CDR3 consists of 14 residues. V shed 4 bases and J 7 bases; nucleotides not matched to a gene: 7. The germline CDR1 and CDR2 sequences are SGHAT and FQNNGV. The study reverse transcribed the entire isolated RNA, so it sequenced expressed TCRB transcripts. Some clones are missing from TCRdb's copy, which holds only in-frame ones; the method was immunoSEQ multiplex PCR. The sample yields 300,000 to 400,000 clones, approximately 15% seen once.

The source of this sequence is a woman aged 18-35 years with type 1 diabetes. V usage is TRBV11-2 and J usage is TRBJ2-1, with TRBD2 identical over 7 bases. The sequencing sample was made of naive CD4+ T cells from blood. The CDR3 is CASSWGGGENEQFF. CDR3 in DNA: TGTGCCAGCAGCTGGGGGGGAGGGGAGAATGAGCAGTTCTTC.